This T cell receptor beta chain was captured by sequencing in a study of patients and donors after allogeneic stem cell transplantation. TCRdb redid the calling of the RT-PCR reads with MiXCR, one entry per CDR3 protein. The sample yields 800,000 to 1,000,000 distinct CDR3 sequences, approximately 18% seen once. The CDR3 covers 16 residues. CDR1 and CDR2 (germline): LNHNV, YYDKDF (reference sequence). V lost 0 bases to trimming and J lost 4 bases, with 13 bases between them. The sequencing input was blood, either unsorted or a sorted T cell fraction (not recorded which). V gene TRBV15 combines with J gene TRBJ2-1; D is perhaps TRBD2 (5 bases). This TCR was recovered from a human donor who was either an allogeneic HSCT recipient or a stem cell or donor lymphocyte infusion donor (not recorded which). It is not recorded whose cells these are; they may come from a transplant donor. The CDR3 DNA follows: TGTGCCACCAGCAGAGAGGCGGGTGGGGTTTACAATGAGCAGTTCTTC. Translation: CATSREAGGVYNEQFF.